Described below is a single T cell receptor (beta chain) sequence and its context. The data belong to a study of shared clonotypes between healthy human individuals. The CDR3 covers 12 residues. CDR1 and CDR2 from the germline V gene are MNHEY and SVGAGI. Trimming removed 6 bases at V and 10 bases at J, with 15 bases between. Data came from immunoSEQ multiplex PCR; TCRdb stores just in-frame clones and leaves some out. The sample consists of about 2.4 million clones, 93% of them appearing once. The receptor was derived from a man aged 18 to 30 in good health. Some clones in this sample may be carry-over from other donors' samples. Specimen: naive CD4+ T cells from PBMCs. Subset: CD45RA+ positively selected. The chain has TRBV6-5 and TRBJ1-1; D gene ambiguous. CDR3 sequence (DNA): TGTGCCAGCAGAAACGGACCGAGTGGAGCTTTCTTT. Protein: CASRNGPSGAFF.